This T cell receptor beta chain comes out of a study of blood T cell repertoires in COVID-19 (dated by TCRdb to the early 2020s). For the wider study: Samples covering the acute and convalescent phases of COVID-19 were provided by collaborators in the United States, Italy and Spain. The prospective study material was composed of cDNA or gDNA derived from T cells, B-cell-depleted T cells, or PBMCs. Subjects who had been exposed to COVID-19, were actively infected with it, or had recovered from it provided the deeply sampled blood TCRbeta repertoires that made up the dataset. A freely available public database, intended as a resource for researchers studying the immune response to SARS-CoV-2, is where the repertoires were released. Samples came from the ongoing ImmuneRACE study (first 160 participants) plus 1,254 subjects from 6 global collaborators. The sample metadata nearly always contained a de-identified subject ID, COVID-19 status, age in years and sex. Where HLA class I and class II types were available, the types were taken from metadata supplied by the sample provider, not from assay-based typing.

TCRbeta CDR3 regions were amplified from genomic DNA using the immunoSEQ Assay, a bias-controlled multiplex PCR. The paper's processing steps were these. Within the assay, amplification of reference gene primers was used to estimate how many nucleated cells each sample contained. Sequence reads were collapsed and filtered to measure the absolute abundance of every unique TCRbeta CDR3 rearrangement. For each sample, productive Simpson clonality was calculated as the square root of Simpson's diversity index across productive rearrangements. TCRdb mirrors the immuneACCESS table, restricted to in-frame sequences. Some clones are absent from its copies; in checked studies, under half trace to an unresolved V gene, and the reason for the others is unknown. The DNA gave D and trimming, while V, J and clone size come from that table. Across this sample there are 210,000 or so clones, with approximately 85% seen only once. 5% to 6.5% of the sample is in the top ten clones.

At one collaborating source in Seattle, patients were enrolled during active infection and were followed longitudinally through the course of disease. The collaborating institutions used their own protocols to collect whole blood in K2EDTA tubes. For TCRbeta analysis, collaborator samples were shipped as frozen whole blood, as isolated PBMCs, or as DNA extracted from either sample type. CDR1 and CDR2 are drawn from the germline V gene: MDHEN, SYDVKM. Its CDR3 holds 11 amino acids, cysteine through phenylalanine. Only the CDR3 DNA is retained, 33 bases long and in frame from the first base. Beyond this particular receptor, the publication reports: The quantity of clinical and demographic metadata differed by source and by participant and was supplied without curation.

Comment on this clone: It lacks a known antigen. Germline and junction disagree at one end, which may indicate a read error.

The rearrangement joined TRBV28 to TRBJ2-7; 8 bases in the middle match TRBD1. Sequencing was done on a sample of peripheral blood. The clonotype was recovered from a man aged 45 to 65 with COVID-19, enrolled during active disease. The CDR3 is CACRGQYEQYF. The base sequence is TGTGCCTGCAGGGGGCAATACGAGCAGTACTTC.